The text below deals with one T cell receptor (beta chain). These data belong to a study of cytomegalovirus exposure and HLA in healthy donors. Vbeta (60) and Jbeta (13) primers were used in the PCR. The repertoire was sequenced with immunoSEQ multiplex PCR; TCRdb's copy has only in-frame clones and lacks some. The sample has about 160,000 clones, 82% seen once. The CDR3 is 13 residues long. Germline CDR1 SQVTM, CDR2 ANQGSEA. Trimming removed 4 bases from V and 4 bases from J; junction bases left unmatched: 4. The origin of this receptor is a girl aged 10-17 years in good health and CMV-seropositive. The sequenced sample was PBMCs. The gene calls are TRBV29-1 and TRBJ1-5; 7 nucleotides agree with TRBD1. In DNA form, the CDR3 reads TGCAGCGTTGCAGGGGGGAATAATCAGCCCCAGCATTTT. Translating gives CSVAGGNNQPQHF.